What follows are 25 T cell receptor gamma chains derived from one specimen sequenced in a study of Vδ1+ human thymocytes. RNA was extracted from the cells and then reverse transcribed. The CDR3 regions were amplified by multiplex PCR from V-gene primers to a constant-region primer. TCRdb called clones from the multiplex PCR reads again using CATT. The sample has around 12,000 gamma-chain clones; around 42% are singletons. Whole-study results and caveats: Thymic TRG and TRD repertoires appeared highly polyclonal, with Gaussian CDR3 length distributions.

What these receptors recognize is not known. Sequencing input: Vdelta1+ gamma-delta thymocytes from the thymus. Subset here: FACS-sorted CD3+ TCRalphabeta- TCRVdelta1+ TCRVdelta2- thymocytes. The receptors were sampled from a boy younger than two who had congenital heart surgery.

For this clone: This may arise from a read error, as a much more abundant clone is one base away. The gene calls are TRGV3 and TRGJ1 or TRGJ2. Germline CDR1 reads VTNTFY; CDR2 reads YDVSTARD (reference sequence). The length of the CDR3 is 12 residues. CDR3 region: CAAWDSYYKKLF. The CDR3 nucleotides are TGTGCCGCCTGGGACAGTTATTATAAGAAACTCTTT.

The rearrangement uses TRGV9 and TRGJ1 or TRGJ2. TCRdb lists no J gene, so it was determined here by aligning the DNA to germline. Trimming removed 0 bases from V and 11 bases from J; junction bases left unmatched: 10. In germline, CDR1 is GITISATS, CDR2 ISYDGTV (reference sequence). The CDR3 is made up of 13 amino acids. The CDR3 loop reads CALWEVHSGQKLF. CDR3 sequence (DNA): TGTGCCTTGTGGGAGGTGCACTCGGGACAGAAACTCTTT.

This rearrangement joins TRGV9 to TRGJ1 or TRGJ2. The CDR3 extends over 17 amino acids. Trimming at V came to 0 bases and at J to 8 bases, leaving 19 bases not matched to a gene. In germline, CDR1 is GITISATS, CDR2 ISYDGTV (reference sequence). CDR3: CALWEVHTDNAGNKKLF. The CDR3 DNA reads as TGTGCCTTGTGGGAGGTGCATACGGATAATGCGGGGAATAAGAAACTCTTT.

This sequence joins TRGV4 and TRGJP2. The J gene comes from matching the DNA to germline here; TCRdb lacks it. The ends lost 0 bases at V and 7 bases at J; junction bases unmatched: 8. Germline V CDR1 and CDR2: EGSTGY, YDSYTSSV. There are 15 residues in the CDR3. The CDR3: CATWDGRGDDWIKTF. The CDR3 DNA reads TGTGCCACCTGGGATGGGCGAGGAGATGATTGGATCAAGACGTTT.

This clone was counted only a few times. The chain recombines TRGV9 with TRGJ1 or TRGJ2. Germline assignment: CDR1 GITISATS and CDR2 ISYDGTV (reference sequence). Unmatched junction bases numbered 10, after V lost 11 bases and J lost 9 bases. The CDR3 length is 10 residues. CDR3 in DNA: TGTGCCTGCGGTGTAAGTAAGAAACTCTTT. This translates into CACGVSKKLF.

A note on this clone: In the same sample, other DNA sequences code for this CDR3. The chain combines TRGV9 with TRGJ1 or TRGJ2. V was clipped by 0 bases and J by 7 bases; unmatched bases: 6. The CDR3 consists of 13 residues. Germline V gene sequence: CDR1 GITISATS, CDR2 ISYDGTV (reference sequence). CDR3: CALWEVLGYKKLF. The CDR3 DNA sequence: TGTGCCTTGTGGGAGGTGCTAGGGTATAAGAAACTCTTT.

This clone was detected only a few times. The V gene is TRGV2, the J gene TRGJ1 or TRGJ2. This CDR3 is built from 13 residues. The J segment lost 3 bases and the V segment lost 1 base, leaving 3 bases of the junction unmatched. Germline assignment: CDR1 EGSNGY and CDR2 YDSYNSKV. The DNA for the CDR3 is TGTGCCACCTGGGACGGAGGTTATTATAAGAAACTCTTT. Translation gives CATWDGGYYKKLF.

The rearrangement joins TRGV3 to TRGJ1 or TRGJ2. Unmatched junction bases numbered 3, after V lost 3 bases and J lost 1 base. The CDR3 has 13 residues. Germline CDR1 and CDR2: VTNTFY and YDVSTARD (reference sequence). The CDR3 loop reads CATWDCNYYKKLF. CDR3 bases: TGTGCCACCTGGGACTGCAATTATTATAAGAAACTCTTT.

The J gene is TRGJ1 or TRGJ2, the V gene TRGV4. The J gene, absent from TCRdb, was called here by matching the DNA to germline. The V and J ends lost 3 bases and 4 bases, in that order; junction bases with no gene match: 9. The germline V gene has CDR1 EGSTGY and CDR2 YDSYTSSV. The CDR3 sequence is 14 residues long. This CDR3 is CATWDSRRYYKKLF. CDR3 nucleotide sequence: TGTGCCACCTGGGATTCGAGGAGGTATTATAAGAAACTCTTT.

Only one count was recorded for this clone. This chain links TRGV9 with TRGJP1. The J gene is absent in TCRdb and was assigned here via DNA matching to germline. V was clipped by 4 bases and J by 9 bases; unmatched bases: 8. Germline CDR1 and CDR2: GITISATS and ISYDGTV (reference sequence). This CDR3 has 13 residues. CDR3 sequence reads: CALWEAERWFKIF. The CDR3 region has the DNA TGTGCCTTGTGGGAAGCAGAGCGTTGGTTCAAGATATTT.

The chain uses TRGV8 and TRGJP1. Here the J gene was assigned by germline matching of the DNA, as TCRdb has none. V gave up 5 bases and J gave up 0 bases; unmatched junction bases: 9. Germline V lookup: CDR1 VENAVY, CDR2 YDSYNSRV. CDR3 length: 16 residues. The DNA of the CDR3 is TGTGCCACCTGGGGCAACCTATATACCACTGGTTGGTTCAAGATATTT. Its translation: CATWGNLYTTGWFKIF.

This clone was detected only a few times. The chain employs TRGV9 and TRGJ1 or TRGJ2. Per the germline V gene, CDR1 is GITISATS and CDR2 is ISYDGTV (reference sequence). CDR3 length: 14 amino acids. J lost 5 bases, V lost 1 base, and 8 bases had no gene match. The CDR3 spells CALWEVAANYKKLF. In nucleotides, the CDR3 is TGTGCCTTGTGGGAGGTAGCAGCGAATTATAAGAAACTCTTT.

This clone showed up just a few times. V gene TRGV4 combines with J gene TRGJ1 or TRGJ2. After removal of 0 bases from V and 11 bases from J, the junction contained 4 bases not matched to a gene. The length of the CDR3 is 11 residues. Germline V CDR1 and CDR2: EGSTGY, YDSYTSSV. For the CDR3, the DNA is TGTGCCACCTGGGATGGGCTTGAGAAACTCTTT. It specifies CATWDGLEKLF.

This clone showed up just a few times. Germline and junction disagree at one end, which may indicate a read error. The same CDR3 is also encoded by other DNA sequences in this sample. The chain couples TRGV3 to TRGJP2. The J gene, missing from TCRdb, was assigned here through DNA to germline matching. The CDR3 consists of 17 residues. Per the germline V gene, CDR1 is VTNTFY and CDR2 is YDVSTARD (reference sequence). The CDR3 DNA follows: TGCGCCACCTGGGACAGGCGGGGCGATAGCAGTGATTGGATCAAGACGTTT. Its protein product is CATWDRRGDSSDWIKTF.

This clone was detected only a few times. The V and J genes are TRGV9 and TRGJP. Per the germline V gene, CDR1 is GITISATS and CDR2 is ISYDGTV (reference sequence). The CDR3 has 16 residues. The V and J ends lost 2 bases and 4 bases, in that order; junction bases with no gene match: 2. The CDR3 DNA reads TGTGCCTTGTGGGAGGGACAAGAGTTGGGCAAAAAAATCAAGGTATTT. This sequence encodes CALWEGQELGKKIKVF.

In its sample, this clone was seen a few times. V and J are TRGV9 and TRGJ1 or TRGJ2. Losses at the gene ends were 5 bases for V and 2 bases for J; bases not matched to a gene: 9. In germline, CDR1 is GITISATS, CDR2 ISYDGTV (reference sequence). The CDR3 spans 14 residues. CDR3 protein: CALWASSYYYKKLF. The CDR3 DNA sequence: TGTGCCTTGTGGGCCTCTTCTTATTATTATAAGAAACTCTTT.

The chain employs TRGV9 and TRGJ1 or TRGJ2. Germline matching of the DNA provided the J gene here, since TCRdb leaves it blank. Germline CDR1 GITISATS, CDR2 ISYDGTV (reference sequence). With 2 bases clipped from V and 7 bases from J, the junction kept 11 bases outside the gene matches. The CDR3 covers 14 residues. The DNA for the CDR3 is TGTGCCTTGTGGGAGGCCCATCCCCCATATAAGAAACTCTTT. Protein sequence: CALWEAHPPYKKLF.

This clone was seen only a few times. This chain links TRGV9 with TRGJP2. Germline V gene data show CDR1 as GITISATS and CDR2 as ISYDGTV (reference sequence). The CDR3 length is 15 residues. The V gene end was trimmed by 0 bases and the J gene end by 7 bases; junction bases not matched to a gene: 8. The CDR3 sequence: CALWEVVSNDWIKTF. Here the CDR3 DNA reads TGTGCCTTGTGGGAGGTGGTATCGAATGATTGGATCAAGACGTTT.

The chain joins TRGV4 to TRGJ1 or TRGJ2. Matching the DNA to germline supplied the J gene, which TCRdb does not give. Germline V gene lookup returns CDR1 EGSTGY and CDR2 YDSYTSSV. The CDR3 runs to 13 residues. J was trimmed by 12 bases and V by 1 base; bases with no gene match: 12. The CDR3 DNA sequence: TGTGCCACCTGGGATGGTTGGCTCGGCGCGAAACTCTTT. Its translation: CATWDGWLGAKLF.

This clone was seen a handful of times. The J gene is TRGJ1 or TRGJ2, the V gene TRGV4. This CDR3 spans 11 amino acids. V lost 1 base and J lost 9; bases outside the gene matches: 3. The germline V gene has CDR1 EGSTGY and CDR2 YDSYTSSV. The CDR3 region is CATWDGCKKLF. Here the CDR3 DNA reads TGTGCCACCTGGGATGGTTGTAAGAAACTCTTT.

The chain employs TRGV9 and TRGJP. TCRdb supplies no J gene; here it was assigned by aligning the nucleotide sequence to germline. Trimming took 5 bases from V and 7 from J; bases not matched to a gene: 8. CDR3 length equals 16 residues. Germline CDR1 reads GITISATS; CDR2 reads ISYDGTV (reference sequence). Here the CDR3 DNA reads TGTGCCTTGTGGGCCAGGGCCGAGTTGGGCAAAAAAATCAAGGTATTT. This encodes CALWARAELGKKIKVF.

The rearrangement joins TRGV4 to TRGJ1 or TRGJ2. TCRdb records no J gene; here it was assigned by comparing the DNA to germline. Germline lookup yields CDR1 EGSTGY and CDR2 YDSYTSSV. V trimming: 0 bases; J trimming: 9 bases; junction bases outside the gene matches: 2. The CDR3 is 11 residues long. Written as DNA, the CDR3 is TGTGCCACCTGGGATGGGGTTAAGAAACTCTTT. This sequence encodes CATWDGVKKLF.

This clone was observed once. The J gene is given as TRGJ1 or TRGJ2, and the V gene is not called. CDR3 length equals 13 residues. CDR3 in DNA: TGTGCCACCTGGGACGGGCAAGGCTATAAGAAACTCTTT. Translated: CATWDGQGYKKLF.

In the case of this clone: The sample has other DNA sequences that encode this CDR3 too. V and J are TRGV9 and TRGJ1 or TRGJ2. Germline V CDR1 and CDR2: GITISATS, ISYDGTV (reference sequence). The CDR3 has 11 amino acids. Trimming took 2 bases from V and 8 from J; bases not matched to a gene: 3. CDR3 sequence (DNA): TGTGCCTTGTGGGAGGGGGATAAGAAACTCTTT. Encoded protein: CALWEGDKKLF.

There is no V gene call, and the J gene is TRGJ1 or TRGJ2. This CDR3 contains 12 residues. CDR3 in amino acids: CATWDTWGGGLF. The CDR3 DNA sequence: TGTGCCACCTGGGACACCTGGGGAGGTGGACTCTTT.